This TCR beta chain emerged from a study of shared clonotypes between healthy human individuals. Of note for this clone: The target antigen is unknown.

Here immunoSEQ multiplex PCR was the method, and the copy in TCRdb shows in-frame clones only, minus some. The table lists nearly 600,000 clones, around 95% of them singletons. Findings and limits, study-wide: Measured sharing among donors was expected to vary with sequencing depth.

The V gene end was trimmed by 3 bases and the J gene end by 8 bases; junction bases not matched to a gene: 6. Germline V CDR1 and CDR2: SGHVS, FNYEAQ. The CDR3 is 13 amino acids. CD45RO-negative, CCR7-selected cells formed the naive CD8 fraction, which excluded terminally differentiated effector memory CD45RA+ cells. The chain uses TRBV7-6 and TRBJ1-2; TRBD1 matches at 7 bases. Sequencing input: naive CD8+ T cells sorted from blood. The clonotype comes from a woman in her 30s in good health. The CDR3 DNA reads as TGTGCCAGCAGCTTCGGCCAGGGGGACGGCTACACCTTC. Translated, it gives CASSFGQGDGYTF.